The present entry profiles one T cell receptor beta chain with its context. Trimming stripped 5 bases from V and 4 bases from J, with 8 bases between. In germline, CDR1 is LNHDA, CDR2 SQIVND (reference sequence). The CDR3 runs to 12 residues. The data belong to a study of blood T cell repertoires in COVID-19. Study at large: Whether acute or convalescent, the COVID-19 samples came from the United States, Italy and Spain.

Sequencing was performed with immunoSEQ multiplex PCR; in TCRdb, only in-frame clones are kept and a portion is missing. This repertoire shows under 200,000 clones, 80% to 90% found once; its top ten account for approximately 14%. The chain is built from TRBV19 and TRBJ1-1; unclear D gene. Sequenced: peripheral blood. The receptor was derived from a woman between 65 and 79 years old with COVID-19, enrolled during active disease. DNA for the CDR3: TGTGCCAGTAGTCTTCGAGGCACTGAAGCTTTCTTT. Translating it yields CASSLRGTEAFF.